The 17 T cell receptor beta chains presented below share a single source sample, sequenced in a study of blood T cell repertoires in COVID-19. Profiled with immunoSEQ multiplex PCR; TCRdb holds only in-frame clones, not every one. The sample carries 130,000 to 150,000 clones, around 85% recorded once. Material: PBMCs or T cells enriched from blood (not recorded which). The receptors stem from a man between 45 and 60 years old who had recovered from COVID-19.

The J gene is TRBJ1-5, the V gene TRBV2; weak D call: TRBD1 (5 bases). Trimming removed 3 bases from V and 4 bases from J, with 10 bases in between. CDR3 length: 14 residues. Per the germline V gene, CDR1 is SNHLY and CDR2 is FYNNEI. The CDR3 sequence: CASSDRVGNQPQHF. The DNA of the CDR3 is TGTGCCAGCAGTGACAGGGTGGGGAATCAGCCCCAGCATTTT.

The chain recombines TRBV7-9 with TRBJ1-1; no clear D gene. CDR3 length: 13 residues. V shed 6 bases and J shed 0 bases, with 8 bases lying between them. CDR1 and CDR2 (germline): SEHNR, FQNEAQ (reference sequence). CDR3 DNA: TGTGCCAGCAGTTCAACAATGAACACTGAAGCTTTCTTT. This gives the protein CASSSTMNTEAFF.

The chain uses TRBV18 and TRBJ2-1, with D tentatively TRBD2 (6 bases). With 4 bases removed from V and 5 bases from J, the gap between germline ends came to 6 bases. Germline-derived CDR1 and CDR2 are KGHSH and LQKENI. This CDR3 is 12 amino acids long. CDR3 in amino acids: CASSRGDNEQFF. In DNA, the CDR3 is TGTGCCAGCTCACGCGGGGACAATGAGCAGTTCTTC.

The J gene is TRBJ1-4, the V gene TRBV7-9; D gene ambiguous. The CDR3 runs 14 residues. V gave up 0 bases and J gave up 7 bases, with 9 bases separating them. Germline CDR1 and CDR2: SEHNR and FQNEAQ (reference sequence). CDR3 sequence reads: CASSLAGNSEKLFF. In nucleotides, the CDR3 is TGTGCCAGCAGCTTAGCAGGAAACAGTGAAAAACTGTTTTTT.

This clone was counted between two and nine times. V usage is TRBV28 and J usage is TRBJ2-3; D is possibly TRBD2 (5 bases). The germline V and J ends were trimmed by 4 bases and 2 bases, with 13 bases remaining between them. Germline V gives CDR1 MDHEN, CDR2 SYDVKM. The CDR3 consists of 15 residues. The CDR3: CASSYRGRITDTQYF. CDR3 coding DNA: TGTGCCAGCAGTTACCGAGGGCGAATCACAGATACGCAGTATTTT.

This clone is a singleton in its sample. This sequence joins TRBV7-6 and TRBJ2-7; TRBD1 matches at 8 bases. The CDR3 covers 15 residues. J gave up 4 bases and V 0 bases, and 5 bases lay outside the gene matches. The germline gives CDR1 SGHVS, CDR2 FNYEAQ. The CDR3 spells CASSLARGLGYEQYF. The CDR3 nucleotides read TGTGCCAGCAGCTTAGCCAGGGGGCTTGGGTACGAGCAGTACTTC.

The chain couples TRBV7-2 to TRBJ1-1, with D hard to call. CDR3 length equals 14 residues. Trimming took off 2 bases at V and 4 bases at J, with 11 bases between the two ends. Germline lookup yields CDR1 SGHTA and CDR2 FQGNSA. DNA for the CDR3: TGTGCCAGCAGCTTAAATGGGGAGGGCACTGAAGCTTTCTTT. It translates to CASSLNGEGTEAFF. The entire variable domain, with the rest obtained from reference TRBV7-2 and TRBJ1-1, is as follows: GAGVSQSPSNKVTEKGKDVELRCDPISGHTALYWYRQSLGQGLEFLIYFQGNSAPDKSGLPSDRFSAERTGGSVSTLTIQRTQQEDSAVYLCASSLNGEGTEAFFGQGTRLTVV.

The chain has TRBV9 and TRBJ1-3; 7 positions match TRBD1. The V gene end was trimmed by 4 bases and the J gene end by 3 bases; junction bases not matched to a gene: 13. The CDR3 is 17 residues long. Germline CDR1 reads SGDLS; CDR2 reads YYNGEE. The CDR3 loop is CASSSSVTGSFGNTIYF. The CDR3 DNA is TGTGCCAGCAGCTCCTCCGTGACAGGGAGTTTTGGAAACACCATATATTTT.

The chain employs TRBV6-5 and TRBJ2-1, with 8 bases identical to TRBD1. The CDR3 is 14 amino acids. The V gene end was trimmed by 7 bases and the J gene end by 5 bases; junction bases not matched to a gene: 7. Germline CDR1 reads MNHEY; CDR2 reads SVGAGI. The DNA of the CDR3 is TGTGCCAGCATCCTGGACAGGGTTAACAATGAGCAGTTCTTC. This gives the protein CASILDRVNNEQFF.

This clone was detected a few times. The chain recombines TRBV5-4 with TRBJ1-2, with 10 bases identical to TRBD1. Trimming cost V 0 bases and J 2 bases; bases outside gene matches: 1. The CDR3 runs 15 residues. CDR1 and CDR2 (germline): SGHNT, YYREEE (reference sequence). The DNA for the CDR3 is TGTGCCAGCAGCTTGGAGACAGGGGGCAACTATGGCTACACCTTC. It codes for CASSLETGGNYGYTF.

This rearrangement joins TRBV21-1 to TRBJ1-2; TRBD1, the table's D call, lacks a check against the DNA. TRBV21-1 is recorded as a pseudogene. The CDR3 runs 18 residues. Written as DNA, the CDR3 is TGTGCCAGCAGCAAAGCGCTTTTTAAAAAGGACAATAACTATGGCTACACCTTC. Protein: CASSKALFKKDNNYGYTF.

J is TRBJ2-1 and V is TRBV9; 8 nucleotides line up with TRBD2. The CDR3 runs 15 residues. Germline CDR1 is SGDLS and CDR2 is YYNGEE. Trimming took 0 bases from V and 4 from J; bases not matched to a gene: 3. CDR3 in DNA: TGTGCCAGCAGCGTAGACAGCGGGAGATACAATGAGCAGTTCTTC. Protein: CASSVDSGRYNEQFF.

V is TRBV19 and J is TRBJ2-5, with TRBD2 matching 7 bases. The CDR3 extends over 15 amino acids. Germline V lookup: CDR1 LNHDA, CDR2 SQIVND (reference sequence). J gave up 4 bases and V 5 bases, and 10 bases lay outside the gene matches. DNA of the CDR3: TGTGCCAGTAGTTTGGTTGCTAGCGGATCAGAGACCCAGTACTTC. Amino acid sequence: CASSLVASGSETQYF.

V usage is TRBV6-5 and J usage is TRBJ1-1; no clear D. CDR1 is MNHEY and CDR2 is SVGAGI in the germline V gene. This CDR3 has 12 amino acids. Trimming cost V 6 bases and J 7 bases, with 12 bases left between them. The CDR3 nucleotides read TGTGCCAGCAGCCCCCTCGGTCATGAAGCTTTCTTT. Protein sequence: CASSPLGHEAFF.

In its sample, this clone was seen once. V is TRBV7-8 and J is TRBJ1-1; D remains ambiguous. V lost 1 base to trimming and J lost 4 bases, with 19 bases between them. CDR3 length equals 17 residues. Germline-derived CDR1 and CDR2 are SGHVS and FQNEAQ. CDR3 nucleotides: TGTGCCAGCAGCTTAGTAGCGAGCGCTGGCTCCTCCACTGAAGCTTTCTTT. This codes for CASSLVASAGSSTEAFF.

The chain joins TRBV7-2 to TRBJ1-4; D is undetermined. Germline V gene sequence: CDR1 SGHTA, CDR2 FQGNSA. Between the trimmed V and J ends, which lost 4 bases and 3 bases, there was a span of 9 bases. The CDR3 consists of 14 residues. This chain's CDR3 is CASSYGVANEKLFF. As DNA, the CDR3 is TGTGCCAGCAGCTACGGGGTTGCTAATGAAAAACTGTTTTTT.

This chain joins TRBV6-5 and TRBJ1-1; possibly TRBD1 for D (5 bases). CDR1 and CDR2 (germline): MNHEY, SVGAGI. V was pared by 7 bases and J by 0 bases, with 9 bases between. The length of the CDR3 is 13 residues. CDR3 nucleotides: TGTGCCAGCACGGGGGGGTTGAACACTGAAGCTTTCTTT. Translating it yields CASTGGLNTEAFF.